Shown below are 6 T cell receptor beta chains from a single sample sequenced in a study of blood T cell repertoires in COVID-19. TCRdb keeps only in-frame clones here, not all; method: immunoSEQ multiplex PCR. The table lists 85,000 to 130,000 clones, roughly 89% of them singletons. Sequencing was performed on peripheral blood. The receptors were sampled from a human donor in a cohort sampled during active COVID-19.

The CDR3 sequence is CASSLTIGEAPYEQYF. Here the CDR3 DNA reads TGTGCCAGCAGCCTTACGATCGGCGAGGCGCCCTACGAGCAGTACTTC. The chain is built from TRBV7-2 and TRBJ2-7; D is unresolved. The CDR3 extends over 16 amino acids. The germline CDR1 and CDR2 sequences are SGHTA and FQGNSA. V gave up 5 bases and J gave up 2 bases, with 19 bases separating them.

V and J are TRBV29-1 and TRBJ1-2; 9 bases match TRBD1. The CDR3 runs 13 residues. Trimming took 7 bases from V and 0 from J; bases not matched to a gene: 3. The V gene's germline CDR1 is SQVTM and CDR2 ANQGSEA. The chain's CDR3 is CSGGTGTNYGYTF. For the CDR3, the DNA is TGCAGCGGCGGGACAGGGACTAACTATGGCTACACCTTC. Based on the CDR3 plus reference TRBV29-1 and TRBJ1-2, the full variable domain is SAVISQKPSRDICQRGTSLTIQCQVDSQVTMMFWYRQQPGQSLTLIATANQGSEATYESGFVIDKFPISRPNLTFSTLTVSNMSPEDSSIYLCSGGTGTNYGYTFGSGTRLTVV.

The chain links TRBV19 to TRBJ1-3, with D hard to call. CDR3 length: 17 amino acids. Germline V CDR1 and CDR2: LNHDA, SQIVND (reference sequence). Trimming stripped 4 bases from V and 0 bases from J, with 16 bases between. The CDR3 here is CASSSGPGFYSGNTIYF. CDR3 sequence (DNA): TGTGCCAGTAGTAGCGGGCCAGGTTTCTACTCTGGAAACACCATATATTTT.

This chain joins TRBV5-1 and TRBJ2-1; D perhaps matches TRBD2 (6 bases). Germline V gives CDR1 SGHRS, CDR2 YFSETQ. The CDR3 covers 17 residues. V gave up 0 bases and J gave up 1 base, with 14 bases separating them. This chain's CDR3 is CASSLVGRGPSYNEQFF. CDR3 in DNA: TGCGCCAGCAGCTTGGTTGGGCGGGGCCCTTCCTACAATGAGCAGTTCTTC.

This sequence joins TRBV28 and TRBJ2-1; D is perhaps TRBD1 (5 bases). CDR1 MDHEN and CDR2 SYDVKM come from the germline V gene. V dropped 2 bases and J dropped 13 bases, with 18 bases sitting between them. CDR3 length: 14 amino acids. CDR3 sequence reads: CASSLPETGYKQFF. CDR3 nucleotide sequence: TGTGCCAGCAGTTTACCTGAAACAGGTTACAAACAGTTCTTC.

This chain uses TRBV29-1 with TRBJ1-2; TRBD1 aligns across 12 bases. The germline gives CDR1 SQVTM, CDR2 ANQGSEA. The CDR3 has 15 residues. V lost 7 bases, J lost 7 bases, and 13 bases stayed unmatched. CDR3 sequence (DNA): TGCAGCGCCGACTCCGGGACAGGGGGCCTGGGTGGCTACACCTTC. It encodes CSADSGTGGLGGYTF.